This TCR beta chain stems from a study of a mutant IDH1 vaccine in newly diagnosed glioma. Study at large: The treated population exhibited a male proportion of about 62%, a female proportion of roughly 40%, and a mean age of roughly 41 years. Previous care, which was radiotherapy, temozolomide, or both, most often involved both. Study results and limitations: There were vaccine-induced immune responses in under 95% of the patients.

Noted time point: baseline, week 1 (first vaccination visit). Described treatment: pre-vaccination baseline after standard-of-care therapy. Donors had new IDH1-mutant astrocytomas of WHO grade 3 or 4 (ATRX-lost). This clone was counted between two and nine times. Its antigen remains unknown. Between the trimmed V and J ends, which lost 0 bases and 8 bases, there was a span of 10 bases. Looked up from germline, CDR1 is GTSNPN and CDR2 is SVGIG (reference sequence). This CDR3 region has 13 residues. Generated by immunoSEQ multiplex PCR, the TCRdb table keeps only in-frame clones and is missing some. The table lists under 90,000 clones, 79% of them singletons.

This sequence was found in a man aged 45 to 65 with glioma. J is TRBJ1-4 and V is TRBV30; weak D call: TRBD1 (5 bases). Sequencing was performed on PBMCs, taken from a glioma patient treated with radiotherapy, temozolomide or both. CDR3: CAWSVTGAEKLFF. CDR3 DNA: TGTGCCTGGAGTGTAACCGGGGCCGAAAAACTGTTTTTT.